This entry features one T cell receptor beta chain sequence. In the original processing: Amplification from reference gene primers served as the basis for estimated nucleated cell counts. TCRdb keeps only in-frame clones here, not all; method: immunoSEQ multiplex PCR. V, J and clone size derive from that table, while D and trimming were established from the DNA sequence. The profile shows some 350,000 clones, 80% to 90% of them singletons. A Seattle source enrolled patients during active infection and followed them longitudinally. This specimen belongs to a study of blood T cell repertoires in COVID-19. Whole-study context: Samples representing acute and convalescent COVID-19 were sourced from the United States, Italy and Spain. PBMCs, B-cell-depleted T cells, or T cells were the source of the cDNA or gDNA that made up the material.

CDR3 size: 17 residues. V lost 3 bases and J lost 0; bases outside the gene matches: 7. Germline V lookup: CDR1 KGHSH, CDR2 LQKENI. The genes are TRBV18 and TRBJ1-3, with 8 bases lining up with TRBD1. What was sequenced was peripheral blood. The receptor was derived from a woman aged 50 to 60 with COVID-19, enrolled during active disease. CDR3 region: CASSPTTGGSSGNTIYF. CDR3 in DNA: TGTGCCAGCTCACCTACCACAGGGGGAAGCTCTGGAAACACCATATATTTT.